The sequence of this T cell receptor beta chain was determined in a study of T cell responses to AZD1222 COVID-19 vaccine. Regarding the study as a whole: Most donors were white British, females outnumbered males, and clonal diversity was possibly underestimated. Reports indicate that nearly half of spike-specific TCRs are directed at unmutated variant regions. Of the AZD1222 recipients, only 6 or 7 were seropositive at baseline.

Points on this clone: Its antigen is as yet unknown.

Profiled with immunoSEQ multiplex PCR; TCRdb holds only in-frame clones, not every one. The data hold about 92,000 clones, with roughly nine tenths observed a single time. The CDR3 loop spans 14 amino acids. V was pared by 5 bases and J by 7 bases, with 7 bases of the junction left unmatched. Per the germline V gene, CDR1 is MRHNA and CDR2 is SNTAGT. This sequence was found in an adult in good health. The source material was peripheral blood, sampled on day 0 of AZD1222 vaccination. This chain links TRBV6-4 with TRBJ1-5; 8 nucleotides align to TRBD1. CDR3 nucleotide sequence: TGTGCCAGCAGTCCTCAGGGGGCTCACCAGCCCCAGCATTTT. Translating gives CASSPQGAHQPQHF.